In this sample, the clone carrying this TCR beta chain turned up once. The antigen is unknown. The data derive from a study of cytomegalovirus exposure and HLA in healthy donors. PCR used 60 Vbeta primers and 13 Jbeta primers. TCRdb's copy holds only in-frame clones and misses some; the assay was immunoSEQ multiplex PCR. The top ten clones hold around 6.4% of a sample with about 82,000 clones, approximately 74% of them seen once. Nominally healthy donors provided the samples, though records likely missed some immune exposures. The CDR3 spans 18 residues. The germline V gene encodes CDR1 GTSNPN and CDR2 SVGIG (reference sequence). The ends lost 0 bases at V and 3 bases at J; junction bases unmatched: 9. Findings and caveats of the study: V- and J-gene trimming in TCR beta was tied to a missense DCLRE1C variant by an analysis performed later. HLA alleles showed associations with around 15,000 TCR beta sequences in a later analysis, at a 0.05 false discovery rate. Analysis performed later showed TCR beta chains linked to HLA being more clonally expanded than equally common others.

The receptor's source is a woman in her forties or fifties in good health and CMV-seropositive. The source material was PBMCs. V and J are TRBV30 and TRBJ1-5; 12 nucleotides align to TRBD1. The CDR3 loop reads CAWSVRDRGRSVNQPQHF. CDR3 nucleotide sequence: TGTGCCTGGAGTGTACGGGACAGGGGGCGGTCGGTCAATCAGCCCCAGCATTTT.